Shown below are 2 T cell receptor beta chains from a single sample sequenced in a study of a mutant IDH1 vaccine in newly diagnosed glioma. These TCRs are of unknown antigen specificity. Time point here: week 47, end of study. The content of each vaccine dose was 300 ug of mutant IDH1 20-mer peptide, and topical imiquimod accompanied it. This table comes from immunoSEQ multiplex PCR, and its TCRdb copy is limited to in-frame clones, with some not included. The sample contains tens of thousands of clones, 65% to 85% of which appear only once. Sequences were derived from PBMCs, sampled from a glioma patient whose treatment included an IDH1 peptide vaccine. These receptors were collected from a man aged 35-49 years with glioma.

This clone was recorded a few times. V and J are TRBV4-1 and TRBJ1-1, with TRBD1 as a possible D gene (5 bases). Deletions cut 2 bases from V and 2 bases from J, with 18 bases between. The CDR3 spans 17 residues. Germline loops: CDR1 MGHRA, CDR2 YSYEKL. CDR3 in amino acids: CASSQIHGQWGNTEAFF. For the CDR3, the DNA is TGCGCCAGCAGCCAAATCCATGGTCAGTGGGGCAACACTGAAGCTTTCTTT.

The chain carries TRBV6-5 and TRBJ1-1; D might be TRBD1 (5 bases). The CDR3 has 12 residues. Germline CDR1 reads MNHEY; CDR2 reads SVGAGI. V was cut by 5 bases and J by 11 bases, with 15 bases left in between. The CDR3 nucleotides read TGTGCCAGCAGTCCCGGGGCCCAGGGCGCTTTCTTT. Encoded protein: CASSPGAQGAFF.